This T cell receptor beta chain was retrieved from a study of T cell responses to AZD1222 COVID-19 vaccine. Background on the study: Recipients boosted at about 4 weeks or about 12 weeks are pooled.

Trimming removed 6 bases at V and 0 bases at J, with 19 bases between. Germline CDR1 and CDR2: SGHNT and YENEEA. This CDR3 contains 17 residues. Generated by immunoSEQ multiplex PCR, the TCRdb table keeps only in-frame clones and is missing some. Found here are 95,000 to 150,000 clones, 92% of them singletons; the top ten hold approximately 1%. Note on this clone: Its antigen is still unknown.

Study-wide findings and caveats: CD4 TCRs associated with vaccination spanned spike, dominating at 160-218 and 743-854.

Here the sequenced sample was peripheral blood, taken on day 0 of AZD1222 vaccination. This TCR was recovered from an adult in good health. The V call is TRBV11-3, the J call TRBJ2-3; the D gene is possibly TRBD2 (6 bases). The CDR3 bases are TGTGCCAGCAGTGAGGGCGCCGGGACTGCAAGCACAGATACGCAGTATTTT. Translating it yields CASSEGAGTASTDTQYF.